This T cell receptor (beta chain) originates from a study of blood T cells in healthy people across ages. Sample-barcoded 5' priming and a J-beta primer mix drove a second PCR of about 6 to 12 cycles. Each CDR3 protein is one row after TCRdb ran MiXCR on the 5' RACE reads. Of roughly 1,000,000 distinct CDR3 sequences in the sample, 20% to 25% were seen once. Germline-derived CDR1 and CDR2 are MDHEN and SYDVKM. The CDR3 has 14 amino acids. Samples each yielded at least 6 micrograms of total RNA. Study results and caveats: Whereas aged donors had fewer naive CD4+ cells, long-lived donors had more of them and higher diversity.

There are a few counts of this clonotype. The antigen remains undetermined. The same sample was also studied in work on T cells of mothers and their children. Per that study: Second-round PCR products received sample barcodes and 2-4 random nucleotides from the M1S primer. Related mother-child pairs shared slightly more overlap than unrelated pairs, but the difference was non-significant.

The gene calls are TRBV28 and TRBJ2-5, with D possibly being TRBD1 or TRBD2 (5 bases each). TRBJ2-7 explains the end of the DNA better; the J call may be wrong. The sequenced sample was blood. The TCR originated in a girl aged 2 to 10 in good health. The CDR3 DNA sequence: TGTGCCAGCACAAATCGGCAGGGAGTATACGAGCAGTACTTC. This sequence encodes CASTNRQGVYEQYF.